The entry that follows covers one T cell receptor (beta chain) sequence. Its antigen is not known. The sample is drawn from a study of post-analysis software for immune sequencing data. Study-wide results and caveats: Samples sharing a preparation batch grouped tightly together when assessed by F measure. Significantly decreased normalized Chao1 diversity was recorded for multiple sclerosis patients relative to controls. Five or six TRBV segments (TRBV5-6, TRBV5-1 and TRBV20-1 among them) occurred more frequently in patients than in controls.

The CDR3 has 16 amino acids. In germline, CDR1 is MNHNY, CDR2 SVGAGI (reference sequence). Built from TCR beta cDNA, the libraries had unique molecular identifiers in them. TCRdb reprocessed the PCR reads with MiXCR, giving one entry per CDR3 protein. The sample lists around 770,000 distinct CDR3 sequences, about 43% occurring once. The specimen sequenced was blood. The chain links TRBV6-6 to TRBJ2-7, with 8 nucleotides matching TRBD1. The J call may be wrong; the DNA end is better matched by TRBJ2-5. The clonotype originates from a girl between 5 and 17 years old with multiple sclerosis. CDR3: CASQAPGTGGRETQYF. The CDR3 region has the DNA TGTGCCAGCCAAGCTCCCGGAACAGGGGGTCGAGAGACCCAGTACTTC.